The source of this T cell receptor (beta chain) is a study of T cell responses to AZD1222 COVID-19 vaccine. Study results and limitations: Baseline seropositives among AZD1222 recipients totaled only 6 or 7.

As concerns this clone: Its specificity is not known.

Clones were read by immunoSEQ multiplex PCR, and TCRdb kept only the in-frame ones, dropping some. The sample records around 130,000 clones, 86% being singletons. The V end lost 6 bases, the J end lost 5 bases, and 7 bases lay between the germline ends. This CDR3 region has 11 residues. CDR1 and CDR2 from the germline V gene are ENHRY and SYGVKD. The TCR sequence derives from an adult in good health. The V and J genes are TRBV10-3 and TRBJ2-5; a possible D gene is TRBD1 (5 bases). The sequencing used peripheral blood, collected on day 0 of AZD1222 vaccination. CDR3 sequence reads: CAIRDTETQYF. CDR3 nucleotides: TGTGCCATCAGGGACACTGAGACCCAGTACTTC.